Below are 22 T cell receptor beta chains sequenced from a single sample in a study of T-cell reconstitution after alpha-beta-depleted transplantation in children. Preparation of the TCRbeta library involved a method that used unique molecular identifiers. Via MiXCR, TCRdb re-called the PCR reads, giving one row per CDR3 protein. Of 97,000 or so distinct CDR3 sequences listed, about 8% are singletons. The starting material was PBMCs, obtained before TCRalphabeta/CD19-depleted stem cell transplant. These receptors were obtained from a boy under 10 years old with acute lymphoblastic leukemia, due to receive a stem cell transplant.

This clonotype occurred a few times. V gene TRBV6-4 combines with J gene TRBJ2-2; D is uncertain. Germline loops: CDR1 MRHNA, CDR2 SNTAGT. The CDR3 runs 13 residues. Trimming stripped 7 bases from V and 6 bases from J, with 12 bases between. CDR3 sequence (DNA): TGTGCCAGCAAGGAGACGTCAGCCGGGGAGCTGTTTTTT. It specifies CASKETSAGELFF.

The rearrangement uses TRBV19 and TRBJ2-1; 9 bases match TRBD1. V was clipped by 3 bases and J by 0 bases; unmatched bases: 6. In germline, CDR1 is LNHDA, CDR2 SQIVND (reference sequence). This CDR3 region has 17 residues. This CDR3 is CASSIPTGGSSYNEQFF. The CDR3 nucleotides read TGTGCCAGTAGTATCCCGACAGGGGGGAGCTCCTACAATGAGCAGTTCTTC.

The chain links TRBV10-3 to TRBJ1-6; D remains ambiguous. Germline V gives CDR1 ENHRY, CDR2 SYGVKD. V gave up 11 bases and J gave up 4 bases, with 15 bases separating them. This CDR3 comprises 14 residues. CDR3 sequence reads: CAGGDGNYNSPLHF. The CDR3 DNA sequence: TGTGCCGGCGGAGACGGGAATTATAATTCACCCCTCCACTTT.

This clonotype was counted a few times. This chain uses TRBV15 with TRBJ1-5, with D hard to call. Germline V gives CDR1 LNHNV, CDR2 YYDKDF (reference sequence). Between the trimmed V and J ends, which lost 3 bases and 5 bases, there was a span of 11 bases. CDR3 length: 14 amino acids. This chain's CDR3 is CATSREEFDQPQHF. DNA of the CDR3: TGTGCCACCAGCAGGGAGGAATTTGATCAGCCCCAGCATTTT.

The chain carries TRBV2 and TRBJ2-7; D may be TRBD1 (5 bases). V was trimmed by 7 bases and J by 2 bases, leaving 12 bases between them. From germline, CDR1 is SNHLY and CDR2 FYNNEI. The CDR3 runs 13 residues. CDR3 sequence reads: CASKDIVAYEQYF. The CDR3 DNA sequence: TGTGCCAGCAAGGACATTGTCGCCTACGAGCAGTACTTC.

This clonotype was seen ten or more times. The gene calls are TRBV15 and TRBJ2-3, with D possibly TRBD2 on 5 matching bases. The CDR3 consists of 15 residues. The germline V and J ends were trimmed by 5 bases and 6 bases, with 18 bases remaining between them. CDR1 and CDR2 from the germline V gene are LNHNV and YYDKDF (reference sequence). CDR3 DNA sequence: TGTGCCACCAGCCCAAACGGGCTAGCAACGGATACGCAGTATTTT. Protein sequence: CATSPNGLATDTQYF.

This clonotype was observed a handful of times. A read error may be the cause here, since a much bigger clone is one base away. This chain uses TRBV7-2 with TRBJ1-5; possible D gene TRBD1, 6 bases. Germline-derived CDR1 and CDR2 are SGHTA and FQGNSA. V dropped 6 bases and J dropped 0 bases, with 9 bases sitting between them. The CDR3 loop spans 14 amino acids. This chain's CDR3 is CASRAGDSNQPQHF. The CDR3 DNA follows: TGTGCCAGCAGGGCAGGGGATAGCAATCAGCCCCAGCATTTT.

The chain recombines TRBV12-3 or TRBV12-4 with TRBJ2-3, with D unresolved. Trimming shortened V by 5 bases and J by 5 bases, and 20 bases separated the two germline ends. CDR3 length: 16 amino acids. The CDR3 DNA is TGTGCCAGCAGTCCTGAAGGTCGGGTAGTGGAAGATACGCAGTATTTT. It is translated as CASSPEGRVVEDTQYF.

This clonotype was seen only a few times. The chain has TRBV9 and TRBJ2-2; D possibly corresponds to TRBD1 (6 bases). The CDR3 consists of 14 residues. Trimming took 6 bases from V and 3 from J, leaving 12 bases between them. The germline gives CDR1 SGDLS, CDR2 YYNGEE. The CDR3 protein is CASKGRGDTGELFF. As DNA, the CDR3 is TGTGCCAGCAAGGGCAGGGGAGACACCGGGGAGCTGTTTTTT.

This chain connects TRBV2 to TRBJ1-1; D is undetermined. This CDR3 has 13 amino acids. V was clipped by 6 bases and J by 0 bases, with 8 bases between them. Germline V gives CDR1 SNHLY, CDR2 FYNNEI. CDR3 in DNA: TGTGCCAGCAGAGAACAAATGAACACTGAAGCTTTCTTT. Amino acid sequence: CASREQMNTEAFF.

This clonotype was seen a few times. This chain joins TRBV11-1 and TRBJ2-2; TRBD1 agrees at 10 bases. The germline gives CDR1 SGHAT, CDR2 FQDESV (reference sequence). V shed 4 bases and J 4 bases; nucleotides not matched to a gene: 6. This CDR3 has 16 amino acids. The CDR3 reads CASSSDRGRITGELFF. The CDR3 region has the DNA TGTGCCAGCAGCTCCGACAGGGGGCGAATCACCGGGGAGCTGTTTTTT.

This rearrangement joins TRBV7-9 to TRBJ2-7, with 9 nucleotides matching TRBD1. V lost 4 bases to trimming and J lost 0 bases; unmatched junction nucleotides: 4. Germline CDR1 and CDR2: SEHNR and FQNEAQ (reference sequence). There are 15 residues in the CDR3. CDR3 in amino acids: CASSSTGGSSYEQYF. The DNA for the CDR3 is TGTGCCAGCAGCTCTACAGGGGGCTCCTCCTACGAGCAGTACTTC.

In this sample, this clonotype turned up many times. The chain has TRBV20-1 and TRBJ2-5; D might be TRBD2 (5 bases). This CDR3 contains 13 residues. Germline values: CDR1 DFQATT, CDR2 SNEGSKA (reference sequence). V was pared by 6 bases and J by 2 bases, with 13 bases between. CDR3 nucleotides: TGCAGTGCAGCCCCCGGACTTCAAGAGACCCAGTACTTC. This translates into CSAAPGLQETQYF.

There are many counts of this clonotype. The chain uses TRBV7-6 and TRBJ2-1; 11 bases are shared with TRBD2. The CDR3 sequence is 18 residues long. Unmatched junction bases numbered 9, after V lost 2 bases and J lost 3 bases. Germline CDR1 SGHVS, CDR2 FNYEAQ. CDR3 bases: TGTGCCAGCAGCTTAAGAACTAGCGGGGGAGGAGGCTACAATGAGCAGTTCTTC. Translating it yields CASSLRTSGGGGYNEQFF.

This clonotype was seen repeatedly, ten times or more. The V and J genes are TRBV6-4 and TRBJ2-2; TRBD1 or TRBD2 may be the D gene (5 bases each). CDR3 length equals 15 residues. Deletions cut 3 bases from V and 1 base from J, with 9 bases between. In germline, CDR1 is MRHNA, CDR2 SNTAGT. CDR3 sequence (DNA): TGTGCCAGCAGTGAAACTGGGGGGAACACCGGGGAGCTGTTTTTT. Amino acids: CASSETGGNTGELFF.

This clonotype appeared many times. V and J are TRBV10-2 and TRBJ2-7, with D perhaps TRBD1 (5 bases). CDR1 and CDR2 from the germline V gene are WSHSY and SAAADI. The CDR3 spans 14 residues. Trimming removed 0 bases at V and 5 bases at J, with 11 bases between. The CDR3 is CASSESIMTDEQYF. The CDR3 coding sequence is TGCGCCAGCAGTGAGTCGATAATGACAGACGAGCAGTACTTC.

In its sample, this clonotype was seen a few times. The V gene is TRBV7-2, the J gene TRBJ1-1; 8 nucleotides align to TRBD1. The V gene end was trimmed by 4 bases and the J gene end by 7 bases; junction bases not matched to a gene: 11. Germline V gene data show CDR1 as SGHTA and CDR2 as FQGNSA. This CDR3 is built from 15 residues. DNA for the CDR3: TGTGCCAGCAGCTCGAAACGGACACAGGGGGTTGAAGCTTTCTTT. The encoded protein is CASSSKRTQGVEAFF.

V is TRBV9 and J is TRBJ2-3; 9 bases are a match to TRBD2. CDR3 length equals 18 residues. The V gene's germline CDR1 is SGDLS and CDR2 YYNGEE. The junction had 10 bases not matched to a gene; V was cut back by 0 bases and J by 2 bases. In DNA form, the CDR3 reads TGTGCCAGCAGCGTAGGGAACGCGCAGCGGGGGGCCACAGATACGCAGTATTTT. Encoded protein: CASSVGNAQRGATDTQYF.

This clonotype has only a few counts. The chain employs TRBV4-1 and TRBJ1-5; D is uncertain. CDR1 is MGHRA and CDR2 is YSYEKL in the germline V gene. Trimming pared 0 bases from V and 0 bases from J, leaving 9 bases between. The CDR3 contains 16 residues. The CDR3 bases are TGCGCCAGCAGCCAAGATGCGGGGTATAGCAATCAGCCCCAGCATTTT. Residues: CASSQDAGYSNQPQHF.

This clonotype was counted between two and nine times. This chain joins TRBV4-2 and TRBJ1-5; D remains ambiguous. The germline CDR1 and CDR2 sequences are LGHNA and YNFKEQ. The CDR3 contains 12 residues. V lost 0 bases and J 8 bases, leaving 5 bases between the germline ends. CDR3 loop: CASSQDSEPQHF. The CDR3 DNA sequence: TGTGCCAGCAGCCAAGACTCGGAGCCCCAGCATTTT.

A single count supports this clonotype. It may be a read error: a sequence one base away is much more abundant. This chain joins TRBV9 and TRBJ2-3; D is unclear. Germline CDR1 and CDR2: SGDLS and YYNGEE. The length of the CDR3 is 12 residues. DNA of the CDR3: TGTGCCAGCAGCGTCCCCTCAGATACGCGGTATTTT. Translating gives CASSVPSDTRYF.

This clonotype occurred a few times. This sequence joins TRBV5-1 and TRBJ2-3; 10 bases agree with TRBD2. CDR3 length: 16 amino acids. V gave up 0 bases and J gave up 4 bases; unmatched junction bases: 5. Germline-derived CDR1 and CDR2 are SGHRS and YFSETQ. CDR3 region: CASSLGRLAGADTQYF. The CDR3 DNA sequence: TGCGCCAGCAGCTTGGGACGACTAGCGGGCGCAGATACGCAGTATTTT.